These 30 T cell receptor beta chains share one sample of origin, sequenced in a study of regulatory T cells in long-lasting Graves disease. The time point here: newly diagnosed GD, antithyroid drugs for less than 3 months. After RNA was extracted from PBMCs, the TCR library was made from it. With iRepertoire HTBI primers and Arm-PCR of CDR3 regions, TCR beta libraries were built. TCRdb ran MiXCR on the multiplex PCR reads and lists one entry per CDR3 protein. The sample holds about 240,000 distinct CDR3 sequences, roughly 21% seen once. Sequencing was performed on peripheral blood mononuclear cells (PBMCs), taken at new diagnosis, from a patient treated with antithyroid drugs. All receptors come from a female donor with Graves disease.

There are many counts of this clonotype. The genes are TRBV13 and TRBJ2-5, with TRBD1 identical over 7 bases. The germline gives CDR1 PRHDT, CDR2 FYEKMQ (reference sequence). With V trimmed by 4 bases and J by 5 bases, 10 bases remained unmatched. The CDR3 runs 15 residues. Written as DNA, the CDR3 is TGTGCCAGCAGCTCGACCACAGGGGCGGGCGAGACCCAGTACTTC. It is translated as CASSSTTGAGETQYF.

At least ten counts were recorded for this clonotype. The chain is built from TRBV7-2 and TRBJ2-3; D unclear. The CDR3 sequence is 13 residues long. Trimming pared 5 bases from V and 7 bases from J, leaving 13 bases between. Germline V gives CDR1 SGHTA, CDR2 FQGNSA. For the CDR3, the DNA is TGTGCCAGCAGCAAAGAGAATTACAATACGCAGTATTTT. This translates into CASSKENYNTQYF.

This clonotype counts as medium-sized. V gene TRBV7-8 combines with J gene TRBJ2-5, with 7 bases matching TRBD2. Per the germline V gene, CDR1 is SGHVS and CDR2 is FQNEAQ. V shed 4 bases and J 1 base; nucleotides not matched to a gene: 3. This CDR3 region has 14 residues. CDR3 nucleotide sequence: TGTGCCAGCAGCTCGAAGCGGGGCCAAGAGACCCAGTACTTC. Residues: CASSSKRGQETQYF.

This clonotype has at least ten counts. J is TRBJ2-3 and V is TRBV28, with 10 bases that match TRBD2. The CDR3 is made up of 17 amino acids. The J segment lost 1 base and the V segment lost 7 bases, leaving 11 bases of the junction unmatched. In germline, CDR1 is MDHEN, CDR2 SYDVKM. In nucleotides, the CDR3 is TGTGCCAGCAAACGGTTAGCGGGGGGCCTCGGCACAGATACGCAGTATTTT. Translating gives CASKRLAGGLGTDTQYF.

Turning to this clonotype: This may arise from a read error, as a much more abundant clone is one base away. This CDR3 reads CSLALGDYGYTF. In DNA, the CDR3 is TGCAGTTTAGCCCTGGGGGACTATGGCTACACCTTC. The chain recombines TRBV20-1 with TRBJ1-2; tentatively, D is TRBD1 (5 bases). Looked up from germline, CDR1 is DFQATT and CDR2 is SNEGSKA (reference sequence). This CDR3 comprises 12 residues. The V end was cut by 8 bases, the J end by 3 bases, with 13 bases between.

The chain uses TRBV6-2 or TRBV6-3 and TRBJ2-7; 11 positions match TRBD2. With 0 bases clipped from V and 3 bases from J, the junction kept 4 bases outside the gene matches. This CDR3 has 16 residues. Germline V lookup: CDR1 MNHEY, CDR2 SVGEGT. CDR3 nucleotides: TGTGCCAGCAGTTACTCCCCTAGCGGGGGGATCTACGAGCAGTACTTC. Encoded protein: CASSYSPSGGIYEQYF.

This clonotype occurred a few times. V is TRBV28 and J is TRBJ1-3; D is undetermined. This CDR3 is built from 15 residues. Trimming took 6 bases from V and 4 from J, leaving 16 bases between them. The germline V gene has CDR1 MDHEN and CDR2 SYDVKM. CDR3 sequence: CASSLSGSSGNTIYF. In DNA, the CDR3 is TGTGCCAGCAGCCTCAGTGGTTCTTCGGGAAACACCATATATTTT.

This clonotype appeared many times. The chain carries TRBV11-2 and TRBJ2-5; possibly TRBD1 or TRBD2 for D (5 bases each). Between the trimmed V and J ends, which lost 7 bases and 2 bases, there was a span of 11 bases. The CDR3 contains 13 residues. Germline V lookup: CDR1 SGHAT, CDR2 FQNNGV. The CDR3 here is CASTRGRQETQYF. The DNA of the CDR3 is TGTGCCAGCACCCGGGGCCGACAAGAGACCCAGTACTTC.

The chain joins TRBV6-2 or TRBV6-3 to TRBJ2-2, with D possibly being TRBD1 or TRBD2 (5 bases each). Germline V gene lookup returns CDR1 MNHEY and CDR2 SVGEGT. Trimming left V 5 bases short and J 6 bases short, with 10 bases between. The CDR3 consists of 13 residues. In DNA form, the CDR3 reads TGTGCCAGCAGTGTGTTGGGGGCCGGGGAGCTGTTTTTT. As protein: CASSVLGAGELFF.

This clonotype was detected once. J is TRBJ2-3 and V is TRBV19, with D possibly TRBD2 on 6 matching bases. This CDR3 is built from 15 residues. Germline CDR1 is LNHDA and CDR2 is SQIVND (reference sequence). Trimming stripped 5 bases from V and 4 bases from J, with 16 bases between. The CDR3 here is CASSGRGKGADTQYF. In DNA form, the CDR3 reads TGTGCCAGTAGTGGGCGGGGAAAGGGCGCAGATACGCAGTATTTT.

This clonotype has a handful of counts. The CDR3: CASSSTLGEQYF. DNA for the CDR3: TGTGCCAGCAGTTCTACCCTGGGCGAGCAGTACTTC. The chain uses TRBV12-3 or TRBV12-4 and TRBJ2-7; D call uncertain. The length of the CDR3 is 12 residues. Between the trimmed V and J ends, which lost 4 bases and 6 bases, there was a span of 10 bases.

This clonotype was counted many times. V and J are TRBV11-2 and TRBJ2-7; possible D gene TRBD2, 6 bases. CDR3 length: 13 amino acids. V was pared by 5 bases and J by 9 bases, with 17 bases between. Germline loops: CDR1 SGHAT, CDR2 FQNNGV. CDR3 sequence reads: CASSPSGHSGQYF. The CDR3 nucleotides are TGTGCCAGCAGCCCGAGCGGGCACAGCGGGCAGTACTTC.

This clonotype was counted ten times or more. The chain carries TRBV11-2 and TRBJ2-7; D uncertain. Germline lookup yields CDR1 SGHAT and CDR2 FQNNGV. Trimming left V 2 bases short and J 5 bases short, with 10 bases between. The CDR3 is 13 amino acids. CDR3 sequence reads: CASSLRPLDEQYF. The DNA for the CDR3 is TGTGCCAGCAGCTTAAGGCCTCTCGACGAGCAGTACTTC.

This clonotype occurred many times. In DNA, the CDR3 is TGTGCTAGTGGTTCCCTCACGCGGGCAGATACGCAGTATTTT. Translation gives CASGSLTRADTQYF. The rearrangement links TRBV12-5 to TRBJ2-3; a weak D match, TRBD2 (5 bases). From germline, CDR1 is LGHNT and CDR2 FRNRAP. There are 14 residues in the CDR3. V was clipped by 4 bases and J by 4 bases, with 12 bases between them.

This clonotype was seen at least ten times. The chain joins TRBV7-9 to TRBJ2-5; TRBD2 matches 9 bases. The germline V gene has CDR1 SEHNR and CDR2 FQNEAQ (reference sequence). This CDR3 is built from 15 residues. Trimming removed 2 bases from V and 4 bases from J; junction bases left unmatched: 5. The CDR3 sequence is CASSLTAGGGETQYF. CDR3 in DNA: TGTGCCAGCAGCTTAACAGCGGGAGGAGGAGAGACCCAGTACTTC.

The genes are TRBV24-1 and TRBJ1-4; possibly TRBD1 for D (5 bases). This CDR3 is 12 amino acids long. From germline, CDR1 is KGHDR and CDR2 SFDVKD. With 10 bases removed from V and 8 bases from J, the gap between germline ends came to 13 bases. The DNA for the CDR3 is TGTGCCACTCCCCGACAGTCCGAAAAACTGTTTTTT. This encodes CATPRQSEKLFF.

This clonotype was recorded at least ten times. The chain links TRBV3-1 to TRBJ2-3, with D uncertain. This CDR3 has 15 amino acids. The germline V gene encodes CDR1 LGHDT and CDR2 YNNKEL (reference sequence). Trimming took 3 bases from V and 0 from J, leaving 10 bases between them. DNA of the CDR3: TGTGCCAGCAGCCAGTTTCTGGGGAGCACAGATACGCAGTATTTT. It yields the protein CASSQFLGSTDTQYF.

The chain employs TRBV20-1 and TRBJ2-5, with no clear D. The germline V and J ends were trimmed by 3 bases and 4 bases, with 9 bases remaining between them. The CDR3 contains 12 residues. In germline, CDR1 is DFQATT, CDR2 SNEGSKA (reference sequence). The CDR3 DNA reads as TGCAGTGCTAGTTCTGGTCGAGAGACCCAGTACTTC. It codes for CSASSGRETQYF.

At least ten counts were recorded for this clonotype. The V gene is TRBV7-9, the J gene TRBJ2-7, with a tentative D call TRBD2 (6 bases). Trimming removed 6 bases at V and 3 bases at J, with 15 bases between. CDR3 length equals 14 residues. Germline V gene sequence: CDR1 SEHNR, CDR2 FQNEAQ (reference sequence). CDR3 DNA sequence: TGTGCCAGCAGGGCGGGATCCGAGAACTACGAGCAGTACTTC. This sequence encodes CASRAGSENYEQYF.

The rearrangement uses TRBV20-1 and TRBJ2-7; maybe TRBD1 (5 bases). This CDR3 is built from 11 residues. Trimming took 7 bases from V and 4 from J, leaving 11 bases between them. Germline CDR1 is DFQATT and CDR2 is SNEGSKA (reference sequence). The CDR3 is CSVAQDYEQYF. The DNA for the CDR3 is TGCAGTGTCGCACAGGATTACGAGCAGTACTTC.

This rearrangement joins TRBV6-1 to TRBJ2-7; tentative D call: TRBD1 (5 bases). Trimming removed 6 bases from V and 2 bases from J, with 8 bases in between. Germline CDR1 and CDR2: MNHNS and SASEGT. The CDR3 has 12 amino acids. The CDR3, as DNA: TGTGCCAGCAGGACAGCCACCTACGAGCAGTACTTC. Translating gives CASRTATYEQYF.

Points on this clonotype: A much more abundant neighbour one base away suggests this may be a read error. CDR3 in amino acids: CASYSGQETQYF. As DNA, the CDR3 is TGTGCCAGTTATAGTGGACAAGAGACCCAGTACTTC. The chain couples TRBV2 to TRBJ2-5, with D unclear. V shed 9 bases and J shed 2 bases, with 10 bases lying between them. Germline loops: CDR1 SNHLY, CDR2 FYNNEI. CDR3 length: 12 amino acids.

Many counts were recorded for this clonotype. V and J are TRBV20-1 and TRBJ2-4; D possibly corresponds to TRBD1 (5 bases). Germline lookup yields CDR1 DFQATT and CDR2 SNEGSKA (reference sequence). This CDR3 is built from 17 residues. Trimming removed 0 bases at V and 3 bases at J, with 18 bases between. CDR3 sequence (DNA): TGCAGTGCTAGAGATCTAAGGGCAGGGCCAGACAAAAACATTCAGTACTTC. Its protein is CSARDLRAGPDKNIQYF.

This clonotype was detected ten times or more. V usage is TRBV7-6 and J usage is TRBJ1-3, with 8 nucleotides matching TRBD1. The CDR3 is made up of 15 amino acids. Trimming at V came to 4 bases and at J to 4 bases, leaving 6 bases not matched to a gene. Looked up from germline, CDR1 is SGHVS and CDR2 is FNYEAQ. The CDR3 loop reads CASSSTGGQGNTIYF. The CDR3 coding sequence is TGTGCCAGCAGCTCCACAGGGGGGCAAGGAAACACCATATATTTT. The full variable domain, its missing parts supplied by reference TRBV7-6 and TRBJ1-3, is GAGVSQSPRYKVTKRGQDVALRCDPISGHVSLYWYRQALGQGPEFLTYFNYEAQQDKSGLPNDRFSAERPEGSISTLTIQRTEQRDSAMYRCASSSTGGQGNTIYFGEGSWLTVV.

The chain joins TRBV4-1 to TRBJ1-5; the D is unclear. CDR1 and CDR2 (germline): MGHRA, YSYEKL. The CDR3 consists of 15 residues. V was clipped by 2 bases and J by 0 bases, with 8 bases between them. Here the CDR3 DNA reads TGCGCCAGCAGCCAAAACGTCTATAGCAATCAGCCCCAGCATTTT. Translating it yields CASSQNVYSNQPQHF.

In its sample, this clonotype was seen many times. The gene calls are TRBV5-4 and TRBJ2-1, with TRBD2 matching 11 bases. V gave up 0 bases and J gave up 8 bases; unmatched junction bases: 4. Looked up from germline, CDR1 is SGHNT and CDR2 is YYREEE (reference sequence). CDR3 length: 15 residues. The CDR3 sequence is CASSLVLAGVYEQFF. As DNA, the CDR3 is TGTGCCAGCAGCTTGGTACTAGCGGGAGTCTATGAGCAGTTCTTC.

A remark on this clonotype: This is likely a read error, given that the CDR3 carries no conserved phenylalanine or tryptophan at its end. This chain uses TRBV7-3 with TRBJ2-5; 8 bases are a match to TRBD1. CDR1 is SGHTA and CDR2 is FQGTGA in the germline V gene. V shed 5 bases and J 2 bases; nucleotides not matched to a gene: 4. The CDR3 length is 14 residues. The CDR3 spells CASSPGTGQETQYL. The CDR3 bases are TGTGCCAGCAGCCCTGGGACAGGTCAAGAGACCCAGTACCTC.

This clonotype came up many times. This chain connects TRBV28 to TRBJ2-3; D call uncertain. Germline loops: CDR1 MDHEN, CDR2 SYDVKM. This CDR3 contains 14 residues. V lost 3 bases and J 2 bases, leaving 9 bases between the germline ends. The CDR3 DNA sequence: TGTGCCAGCAGTTTTGGCGGAAACACAGATACGCAGTATTTT. Translating it yields CASSFGGNTDTQYF.

This clonotype appeared many times. The CDR3 here is CASSLGRQPNYNEQFF. The CDR3 DNA is TGCGCCAGCAGCTTGGGTCGGCAGCCGAATTACAATGAGCAGTTCTTC. The chain has TRBV5-1 and TRBJ2-1; D uncertain. With 0 bases removed from V and 4 bases from J, the gap between germline ends came to 14 bases. CDR3 length: 16 residues. Germline V lookup: CDR1 SGHRS, CDR2 YFSETQ.

This clonotype has a count of ten or more. The CDR3, as DNA: TGCGCCAGCAGCCAAGATCTAGGCGCATTTAGGGAGACCCAGTACTTC. Translated, it gives CASSQDLGAFRETQYF. The chain carries TRBV4-1 and TRBJ2-5, with D hard to call. Germline-derived CDR1 and CDR2 are MGHRA and YSYEKL. Trimming took 0 bases from V and 5 from J, leaving 16 bases between them. CDR3 length: 16 amino acids.